This T cell receptor (beta chain) appears in the sequencing data of a study of CD8 T cells in ankylosing spondylitis (dated by TCRdb to the late 2010s). About the full investigation: T cell receptor beta repertoires were profiled in healthy donors and ankylosing spondylitis patients so that disease-linked TCR variants could be found. Peripheral blood was sampled, and synovial fluid was also collected from ankylosing spondylitis patients. In total, the full study cohort was made up of roughly 110 healthy donors and approximately 27 ankylosing spondylitis patients.

Summary of the overall study and its limitations: The disease-linked clones had a CD8+ phenotype and were found at relatively low frequencies in peripheral blood. The disease-linked clones were reported to be significantly enriched in matched synovial fluid samples from ankylosing spondylitis patients. Some motif variants were previously reported in synovial fluid and blood of reactive arthritis patients, suggesting common disease-initiation mechanisms. Blood from ankylosing spondylitis patients appeared to be characterized by a TCR beta motif composed of about eight highly homologous amino acid variants.

This clonotype was detected many times. Its target antigen remains unknown. No per-base quality is available; no much larger clone lies one base away. The sequencer listed for this sample is Illumina HiSeq 2500. TCR beta libraries were prepared by quantitative 5'-RACE with molecular barcodes. As for how the authors treated the data: A new computational method based on a probabilistic model of VDJ rearrangement was used to identify disease-linked TCR variants. TCRdb trimmed the raw reads at Q25, called clones with MiXCR and kept productive beta chains. Under each unique CDR3 protein, matching rows form one entry showing the most common genes and DNA. The V and J calls reflect TCRdb's pipeline rather than the authors' work. For this sample there are over 150,000 distinct CDR3 sequences; 15% to 20% appear just once. The top ten hold around 4% of the sample. Taken from cysteine to phenylalanine, the CDR3 has 13 residues. Only the CDR3 portion is preserved as DNA: 39 bases, with reading frame beginning at the first base. A distance of 9 bases separates the germline ends of V and J, which lose 5 bases and 2 bases respectively.

Sequencing input: blood, either unsorted or a sorted T cell fraction (not recorded which). The clonotype originates from a male donor aged 5-30 years with ankylosing spondylitis or in good health (not recorded which). Donor details come from another sample of the same person, matched by shared clones. Recombination connected TRBV12-3 or TRBV12-4 to TRBJ2-5, and possibly TRBD1, on 6 matching bases. The bases read TGTGCCAGCAGTCCAGGACAGCAAGAGACCCAGTACTTC. This is translated as CASSPGQQETQYF.